One TCR beta chain is described in this entry. Trimming took 7 bases from V and 4 from J; bases not matched to a gene: 23. Germline lookup yields CDR1 MDHEN and CDR2 SYDVKM. The CDR3 runs to 20 residues. The source of the sample is a study of blood T cell repertoires in COVID-19. The protocol was immunoSEQ multiplex PCR, while the TCRdb copy is restricted to in-frame clones and leaves out a portion. The sample contains roughly 310,000 clones, roughly 90% of which appear only once. Material: peripheral blood. The V and J genes are TRBV28 and TRBJ2-1, with TRBD1 matching over 9 bases. This clonotype was sampled from a woman between 45 and 65 years old with active or convalescent COVID-19. The CDR3 here is CASTLRDRVNLYTVYNEQFF. The CDR3, as DNA: TGTGCCAGCACCCTCCGGGACAGGGTCAATCTATATACGGTTTACAATGAGCAGTTCTTC.